The entry below gives a single TCR beta chain sequence along with its context. Its antigen remains unknown. Profiled with immunoSEQ multiplex PCR; TCRdb holds only in-frame clones, not every one. The table shows 50,000 to 60,000 clones, with about 92% occurring only once. V lost 1 base and J lost 0, with 6 bases in between. Germline values: CDR1 SGHTA, CDR2 FQGTGA. The CDR3 length is 14 residues. This entry comes from a study of lymphopenia after photon versus proton radiotherapy. Notes on the study in general: Survival link was tested only in deceased patients; proton benefit remains a possibility. Proton therapy kept repertoires fairly stable, unlike photons, which gained effector/memory cells. Post-nadir diversity loss with photons came from oligoclonal expansion, particularly CD8+ Temra cells. Post-nadir TCR diversity decline inversely tracked overall survival among those who died.

The V gene is TRBV7-3, the J gene TRBJ2-5; D unresolved. The sample here was peripheral blood, taken from a patient treated with photon-based radiotherapy. This sequence originates from a middle-aged woman with cholangiocarcinoma. CDR3 DNA sequence: TGTGCCAGCAGCTTAAACGGATACCAAGAGACCCAGTACTTC. This gives the protein CASSLNGYQETQYF.